The 21 T cell receptor beta chains in this list originate from one sample, sequenced in a study of T cells in tuberculosis. Assay: immunoSEQ multiplex PCR; the TCRdb copy retains only in-frame clones and omits some. The sample has roughly 41,000 clones, approximately 94% seen once. Sequencing used PBMCs. The receptor set was obtained from a donor aged 10-35 years with latent tuberculosis or without tuberculosis infection. Some clones in this sample may be carry-over from other donors' samples.

CDR3 loop: CASSLWGQSYEQYF. Here the CDR3 DNA reads TGCGCCAGCAGCTTATGGGGGCAGTCCTACGAGCAGTACTTC. This chain links TRBV5-1 with TRBJ2-7, with TRBD1 as a possible D gene (6 bases). V shed 2 bases and J shed 1 base, with 10 bases lying between them. The CDR3 runs to 14 residues. The germline V gene encodes CDR1 SGHRS and CDR2 YFSETQ.

The chain couples TRBV5-8 to TRBJ2-6, with 9 bases that match TRBD1. This CDR3 is built from 19 residues. V shed 0 bases, J shed 0 bases, and the junction held 7 bases outside the gene matches. CDR1 is SGHTS and CDR2 is YDEGEE in the germline V gene. The CDR3 protein is CASSLARGQGFSGANVLTF. The DNA of the CDR3 is TGTGCCAGCAGCTTGGCCAGGGGACAGGGATTCTCTGGGGCCAACGTCCTGACTTTC.

The chain couples TRBV6-5 to TRBJ2-3; TRBD1 matches 12 bases. Germline V gene lookup returns CDR1 MNHEY and CDR2 SVGAGI. The CDR3 is 15 residues long. Unmatched junction bases numbered 2, after V lost 4 bases and J lost 3 bases. CDR3 DNA: TGTGCCAGCAGTTTGGGACAGGGGGCAACAGATACGCAGTATTTT. Encoded protein: CASSLGQGATDTQYF.

The chain recombines TRBV5-4 with TRBJ2-3, with a tentative D call TRBD2 (7 bases). V shed 1 base and J shed 2 bases, with 8 bases lying between them. The CDR3 has 14 amino acids. The germline gives CDR1 SGHNT, CDR2 YYREEE (reference sequence). The CDR3 loop is CASSLRGATDTQYF. The DNA of the CDR3 is TGTGCCAGCAGCTTGCGGGGGGCCACAGATACGCAGTATTTT. The full variable domain, with the rest looked up from reference TRBV5-4 and TRBJ2-3, is ETGVTQSPTHLIKTRGQQVTLRCSSQSGHNTVSWYQQALGQGPQFIFQYYREEENGRGNFPPRFSGLQFPNYSSELNVNALELDDSALYLCASSLRGATDTQYFGPGTRLTVL.

This chain joins TRBV5-8 and TRBJ1-4; 7 bases map to TRBD1. The CDR3 consists of 14 residues. In germline, CDR1 is SGHTS, CDR2 YDEGEE. Trimming took 4 bases from V and 7 from J; bases not matched to a gene: 7. This chain's CDR3 is CASSHRGGSEKLFF. DNA of the CDR3: TGTGCCAGCAGCCACAGGGGAGGTAGTGAAAAACTGTTTTTT.

The chain joins TRBV7-2 to TRBJ2-2; D is undetermined. Germline lookup yields CDR1 SGHTA and CDR2 FQGNSA. Trimming cost V 5 bases and J 3 bases, with 13 bases left between them. The CDR3 totals 15 residues. The CDR3 loop reads CASSLRSLHTGELFF. CDR3 DNA: TGTGCCAGCAGCCTAAGGAGTTTACACACCGGGGAGCTGTTTTTT.

The CDR3 region has the DNA TGTGCCAGCAGCGTCGGGACTAGCGGGGATCAGCAGTTCTTC. Protein sequence: CASSVGTSGDQQFF. The V call is TRBV9, the J call TRBJ2-1, with TRBD2 matching 13 bases. The CDR3 is 14 residues long. The V and J ends lost 2 bases and 11 bases, in that order; junction bases with no gene match: 4. CDR1 SGDLS and CDR2 YYNGEE come from the germline V gene.

The CDR3 nucleotides are TGTGCCAGCACCAGGTACAGGGGGGAGGATACTGAAGCTTTCTTT. Protein sequence: CASTRYRGEDTEAFF. V gene TRBV6-6 combines with J gene TRBJ1-1; 8 nucleotides line up with TRBD1. V shed 7 bases, J shed 5 bases, and the junction held 12 bases outside the gene matches. The CDR3 covers 15 residues. Germline CDR1 and CDR2: MNHNY and SVGAGI (reference sequence).

This chain joins TRBV5-1 and TRBJ2-7, with 7 bases lining up with TRBD1. This CDR3 region has 15 residues. Per the germline V gene, CDR1 is SGHRS and CDR2 is YFSETQ. The ends lost 4 bases at V and 2 bases at J; junction bases unmatched: 9. CDR3 protein: CASSPVGQPAYEQYF. In DNA form, the CDR3 reads TGCGCCAGCAGCCCAGTGGGACAGCCGGCCTACGAGCAGTACTTC.

For the CDR3, the DNA is TGTGCCAGCAGTGACGCCACGGGGGACACTGAAGCTTTCTTT. Amino acid sequence: CASSDATGDTEAFF. The chain uses TRBV25-1 and TRBJ1-1, with D maybe TRBD1 (5 bases). Trimming shortened V by 3 bases and J by 3 bases, and 11 bases separated the two germline ends. Germline V gene data show CDR1 as MGHDK and CDR2 as SYGVNS. CDR3 length equals 14 residues.

The V gene is TRBV5-1, the J gene TRBJ1-5; TRBD1 is a possible D gene (5 bases). Looked up from germline, CDR1 is SGHRS and CDR2 is YFSETQ. The germline V and J ends were trimmed by 2 bases and 5 bases, with 8 bases remaining between them. The CDR3 extends over 13 amino acids. The CDR3 DNA sequence: TGCGCCAGCAGCTTAACGGGGGATCAGCCCCAGCATTTT. Translation: CASSLTGDQPQHF.

Here the CDR3 DNA reads TGTGCCAGCCGCTGGGGACAGGATGCCTACGAGCAGTACGTC. This codes for CASRWGQDAYEQYV. This chain uses TRBV6-1 with TRBJ2-7; TRBD1 matches 8 bases. V lost 8 bases to trimming and J lost 2 bases; unmatched junction nucleotides: 8. Germline V gives CDR1 MNHNS, CDR2 SASEGT. This CDR3 spans 14 amino acids.

The chain employs TRBV6-1 and TRBJ1-2; no clear D. V was clipped by 6 bases and J by 0 bases, with 8 bases between them. Per the germline V gene, CDR1 is MNHNS and CDR2 is SASEGT. The CDR3 has 13 residues. CDR3 protein: CASREPANYGYTF. CDR3 nucleotides: TGTGCCAGCAGGGAGCCTGCTAACTATGGCTACACCTTC.

The chain has TRBV6-6 and TRBJ1-5, with TRBD1 identical over 7 bases. CDR3 length: 16 residues. CDR1 and CDR2 (germline): MNHNY, SVGAGI (reference sequence). The V and J ends lost 5 bases and 4 bases, in that order; junction bases with no gene match: 11. This CDR3 is CASSQKRQGLNQPQHF. DNA of the CDR3: TGTGCCAGCAGTCAAAAAAGACAGGGTCTTAATCAGCCCCAGCATTTT.

The gene calls are TRBV2 and TRBJ1-2, with a possible D match to TRBD1 (5 bases). CDR3 length: 14 amino acids. CDR1 is SNHLY, CDR2 FYNNEI, per germline. Trimming pared 3 bases from V and 2 bases from J, leaving 10 bases between. CDR3 in amino acids: CASSEFQGNYGYTF. The CDR3 DNA sequence: TGTGCCAGCAGTGAGTTCCAGGGCAACTATGGCTACACCTTC.

CDR3 nucleotide sequence: TGCGCCAGCAGCCCCCTCAGCGGCATTCAGGTAGATACGCAGTATTTT. Translating it yields CASSPLSGIQVDTQYF. The chain has TRBV4-1 and TRBJ2-3, with D possibly being TRBD2 (5 bases). Germline V CDR1 and CDR2: MGHRA, YSYEKL. This CDR3 has 16 amino acids. Trimming removed 4 bases at V and 5 bases at J, with 19 bases between.

The chain is built from TRBV4-2 and TRBJ1-5; D is perhaps TRBD1 (6 bases). Trimming removed 3 bases at V and 3 bases at J, with 12 bases between. Looked up from germline, CDR1 is LGHNA and CDR2 is YNFKEQ. The CDR3 contains 15 residues. CDR3 DNA: TGTGCCAGCAGCCACAACAGGGAAGCCAATCAGCCCCAGCATTTT. This encodes CASSHNREANQPQHF.

This sequence joins TRBV5-1 and TRBJ1-3, with 7 bases aligning to TRBD1. Germline lookup yields CDR1 SGHRS and CDR2 YFSETQ. This CDR3 region has 16 residues. Unmatched junction bases numbered 5, after V lost 2 bases and J lost 0 bases. The DNA of the CDR3 is TGCGCCAGCAGCTTCTCAGGGGGTCTCTCTGGAAACACCATATATTTT. This codes for CASSFSGGLSGNTIYF.

This chain links TRBV5-1 with TRBJ1-1; maybe TRBD1 (6 bases). Trimming took off 0 bases at V and 0 bases at J, with 12 bases between the two ends. The CDR3 is made up of 16 amino acids. Germline lookup yields CDR1 SGHRS and CDR2 YFSETQ. This CDR3 is CASSLAPGQMNTEAFF. The CDR3 DNA is TGCGCCAGCAGCTTGGCGCCCGGACAGATGAACACTGAAGCTTTCTTT.

The genes are TRBV19 and TRBJ1-3, with D uncertain. The CDR3 totals 12 residues. In germline, CDR1 is LNHDA, CDR2 SQIVND (reference sequence). Deletions cut 3 bases from V and 4 bases from J, with 4 bases between. The chain's CDR3 is CASSIEGNTIYF. In DNA form, the CDR3 reads TGTGCCAGTAGTATTGAGGGAAACACCATATATTTT.

The gene calls are TRBV19 and TRBJ1-1, with D perhaps matching TRBD1 (6 bases). V was cut by 6 bases and J by 5 bases, with 22 bases left in between. The CDR3 runs to 16 residues. The germline CDR1 and CDR2 sequences are LNHDA and SQIVND (reference sequence). The DNA of the CDR3 is TGTGCCAGTAGCCGCTCGGGGGGGGCGGGACGAACTGAAGCTTTCTTT. It encodes CASSRSGGAGRTEAFF.